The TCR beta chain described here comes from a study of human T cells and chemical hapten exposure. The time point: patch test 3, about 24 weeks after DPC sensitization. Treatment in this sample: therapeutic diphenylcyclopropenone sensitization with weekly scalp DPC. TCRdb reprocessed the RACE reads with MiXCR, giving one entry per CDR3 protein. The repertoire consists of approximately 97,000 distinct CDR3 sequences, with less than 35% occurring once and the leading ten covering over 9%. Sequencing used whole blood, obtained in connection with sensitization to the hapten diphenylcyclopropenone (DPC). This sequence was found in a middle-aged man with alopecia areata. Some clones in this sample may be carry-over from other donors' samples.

Written as DNA, the CDR3 is TGTGCCAGCAGCTTATACCCGACAGGAGGTTACGAGCAGTACTTC. This sequence encodes CASSLYPTGGYEQYF. The genes are TRBV7-3 and TRBJ2-7, with D possibly TRBD1 on 6 matching bases. This CDR3 region has 15 residues. Germline V gene sequence: CDR1 SGHTA, CDR2 FQGTGA. Trimming left V 2 bases short and J 4 bases short, with 15 bases between. The full variable domain, completed using reference TRBV7-3 and TRBJ2-7, is GAGVSQTPSNKVTEKGKYVELRCDPISGHTALYWYRQSLGQGPEFLIYFQGTGAADDSGLPNDRFFAVRPEGSVSTLKIQRTERGDSAVYLCASSLYPTGGYEQYFGPGTRLTVT.